What follows are 10 T cell receptor beta chains derived from one specimen sequenced in a study of OX40 agonist ivuxolimab in advanced cancers. Profiling relied on immunoSEQ multiplex PCR, and the TCRdb table lists in-frame clones only, not all of them. Here the sample spans fewer than 95,000 clones, around 90% being singletons. Sequencing used CD4+ or CD8+ T cells sorted from blood, obtained in a trial of the OX40 agonist ivuxolimab. The receptors were sampled from an adult with an advanced solid tumor such as melanoma, head and neck, liver or kidney cancer.

J is TRBJ2-5 and V is TRBV18, with D unclear. Germline V gene data show CDR1 as KGHSH and CDR2 as LQKENI. The CDR3 spans 13 residues. V was clipped by 3 bases and J by 0 bases, with 5 bases between them. CDR3 residues: CASSPAHQETQYF. In DNA, the CDR3 is TGTGCCAGCTCACCGGCCCACCAAGAGACCCAGTACTTC.

The CDR3 is CASSLRDRGRIAGELFF. In nucleotides, the CDR3 is TGTGCCAGCAGCTTACGGGACAGGGGGCGCATCGCCGGGGAGCTGTTTTTT. The V gene is TRBV7-8, the J gene TRBJ2-2; TRBD1 matches at 12 bases. Germline lookup yields CDR1 SGHVS and CDR2 FQNEAQ. This CDR3 is built from 17 residues. V trimming: 2 bases; J trimming: 6 bases; junction bases outside the gene matches: 7.

The rearrangement links TRBV12-5 to TRBJ2-6, with D possibly being TRBD1 (6 bases). Between the trimmed V and J ends, which lost 1 base and 9 bases, there was a span of 10 bases. This CDR3 is built from 14 residues. Germline assignment: CDR1 LGHNT and CDR2 FRNRAP. Here the CDR3 reads CASGLDQQGNVLTF. DNA for the CDR3: TGTGCTAGTGGTTTGGACCAACAGGGCAACGTCCTGACTTTC.

The rearrangement links TRBV11-3 to TRBJ1-6; 7 bases are a match to TRBD1. The CDR3 is 12 residues long. The trim removed 4 bases at V and 12 bases at J, leaving 3 bases unmatched. From germline, CDR1 is SGHNT and CDR2 YENEEA. CDR3 sequence reads: CASSSRTGPLHF. Written as DNA, the CDR3 is TGTGCCAGCAGCTCTAGGACAGGACCCCTCCACTTT.

The rearrangement links TRBV2 to TRBJ2-5; 8 nucleotides line up with TRBD1. V shed 7 bases, J shed 3 bases, and the junction held 10 bases outside the gene matches. The length of the CDR3 is 15 residues. The germline V gene encodes CDR1 SNHLY and CDR2 FYNNEI. As DNA, the CDR3 is TGTGCCAGCAAACACGGACAGGGCTCCGAAGAGACCCAGTACTTC. It yields the protein CASKHGQGSEETQYF.

The chain recombines TRBV5-1 with TRBJ2-7; no clear D gene. CDR3 size: 13 residues. Per germline, CDR1 SGHRS and CDR2 YFSETQ. V gave up 2 bases and J gave up 0 bases, with 6 bases separating them. The CDR3 DNA sequence: TGCGCCAGCAGCTTCGGCGTCTCCTACGAGCAGTACTTC. This codes for CASSFGVSYEQYF.

The rearrangement links TRBV7-2 to TRBJ2-7; a weak D match, TRBD2 (7 bases). Between the trimmed V and J ends, which lost 1 base and 4 bases, there was a span of 11 bases. Germline V gives CDR1 SGHTA, CDR2 FQGNSA. This CDR3 contains 14 residues. The CDR3 is CASSLGGGEYEQYF. The CDR3 nucleotides read TGTGCCAGCAGCTTAGGGGGGGGCGAATACGAGCAGTACTTC.

The rearrangement uses TRBV7-2 and TRBJ2-1, with 10 bases fitting TRBD2. V shed 6 bases and J 8 bases; nucleotides not matched to a gene: 7. This CDR3 spans 14 amino acids. Per the germline V gene, CDR1 is SGHTA and CDR2 is FQGNSA. The CDR3 DNA sequence: TGTGCCAGCAGTCGGGGACTAGCGAACGATGAGCAGTTCTTC. Its translation is CASSRGLANDEQFF.

The chain couples TRBV19 to TRBJ2-3, with 13 bases that match TRBD2. The length of the CDR3 is 16 residues. With 3 bases clipped from V and 5 bases from J, the junction kept 5 bases outside the gene matches. Germline-derived CDR1 and CDR2 are LNHDA and SQIVND (reference sequence). In DNA form, the CDR3 reads TGTGCCAGTAGTATGGGACTAGCGGGGCAAGGAGATACGCAGTATTTT. As protein: CASSMGLAGQGDTQYF.

This rearrangement joins TRBV5-1 to TRBJ1-4, with D perhaps TRBD1 (6 bases). CDR1 is SGHRS and CDR2 is YFSETQ in the germline V gene. The CDR3 has 16 amino acids. The germline V and J ends were trimmed by 3 bases and 8 bases, with 20 bases remaining between them. CDR3: CASSSNDPTGGEKLFF. CDR3 nucleotide sequence: TGCGCCAGCAGCTCAAACGACCCGACAGGAGGCGAAAAACTGTTTTTT.